This TCR beta chain was found in a study of shared clonotypes between healthy human individuals. Study-wide context: Researchers assigned three CD4 naive, three CD4 memory, two CD8 naive and one CD8 memory plate to each donor.

A note on this clone: Its antigen is unidentified.

Splitting of CD4+ cells produced CD45RA+ naive and CD45RA-negative memory subsets. Overall study findings and caveats: A handful of donors shared about 5% of their naive CD4 clonotypes.

Losses at the gene ends were 7 bases for V and 1 base for J; bases not matched to a gene: 10. This CDR3 comprises 18 residues. The germline V gene encodes CDR1 SGHTA and CDR2 FQGTGA. Samples underwent the assay at deep level. Profiled with immunoSEQ multiplex PCR; TCRdb holds only in-frame clones, not every one. The sample carries some 1.5 million clones, roughly 96% recorded once. This chain uses TRBV7-3 with TRBJ2-4; 13 bases are shared with TRBD2. The source is a man aged 25 to 40 in good health. Sequencing used naive CD4+ T cells sorted from blood. As to subset: CD45RA+ positively selected. Here the CDR3 DNA reads TGTGCCAGCACCCGACTAGCGGGAGGCTGTAAGGCCAAAAACATTCAGTACTTC. It codes for CASTRLAGGCKAKNIQYF. The full variable domain, with the rest looked up from reference TRBV7-3 and TRBJ2-4, is GAGVSQTPSNKVTEKGKYVELRCDPISGHTALYWYRQSLGQGPEFLIYFQGTGAADDSGLPNDRFFAVRPEGSVSTLKIQRTERGDSAVYLCASTRLAGGCKAKNIQYFGAGTRLSVL.